This T cell receptor beta chain was retrieved from a study of shared clonotypes between healthy human individuals. The length of the CDR3 is 17 residues. CDR1 is LNHDA and CDR2 is SQIVND in the germline V gene (reference sequence). Trimming removed 4 bases at V and 0 bases at J, with 17 bases between. Using immunoSEQ multiplex PCR, the repertoire was profiled, and TCRdb retains in-frame clones only, with some absent. The sample records 2.3 million or so clones, 85% to 95% being singletons. What was sequenced was naive CD4+ T cells from PBMCs. Subset given: CD45RA+ positively selected. The chain uses TRBV19 and TRBJ2-3; the D is unclear. This TCR came from a man aged 18-30 years in good health. Some clones in this sample may be carry-over from other donors' samples. CDR3 loop: CASSTTPGFYSTDTQYF. The CDR3 nucleotides read TGTGCCAGTAGTACCACTCCGGGTTTCTATAGCACAGATACGCAGTATTTT. Variable domain in full (rest from reference TRBV19 and TRBJ2-3): DGGITQSPKYLFRKEGQNVTLSCEQNLNHDAMYWYRQDPGQGLRLIYYSQIVNDFQKGDIAEGYSVSREKKESFPLTVTSAQKNPTAFYLCASSTTPGFYSTDTQYFGPGTRLTVL.